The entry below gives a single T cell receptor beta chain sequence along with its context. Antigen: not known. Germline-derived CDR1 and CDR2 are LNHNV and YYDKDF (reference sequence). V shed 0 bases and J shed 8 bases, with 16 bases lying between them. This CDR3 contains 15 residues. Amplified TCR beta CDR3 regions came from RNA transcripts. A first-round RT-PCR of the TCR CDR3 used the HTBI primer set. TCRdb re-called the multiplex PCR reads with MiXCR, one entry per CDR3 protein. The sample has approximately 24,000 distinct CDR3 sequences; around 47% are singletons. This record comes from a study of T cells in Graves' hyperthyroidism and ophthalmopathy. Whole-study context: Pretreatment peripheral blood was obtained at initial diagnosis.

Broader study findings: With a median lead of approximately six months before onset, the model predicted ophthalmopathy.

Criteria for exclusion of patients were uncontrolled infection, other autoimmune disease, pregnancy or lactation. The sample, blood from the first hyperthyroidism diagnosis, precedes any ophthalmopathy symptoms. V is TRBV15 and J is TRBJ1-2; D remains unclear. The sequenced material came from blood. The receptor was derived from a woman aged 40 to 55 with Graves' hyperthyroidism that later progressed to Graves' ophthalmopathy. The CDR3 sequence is CATSRDYSLSGGYTF. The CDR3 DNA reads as TGTGCCACCAGCAGAGATTACTCGCTTTCTGGCGGCTACACCTTC.